One and the same sample provided the 17 T cell receptor beta chains below, sequenced in a study of blood T cell repertoires in COVID-19. Sequencing used immunoSEQ multiplex PCR; TCRdb keeps in-frame clones, though not all of them. The repertoire holds about 310,000 clones, about 88% seen once, with about 9.9% in the top ten. The specimen sequenced was PBMCs or T cells enriched from blood (not recorded which). The receptors were sampled from a woman between 35 and 50 years old who had recovered from COVID-19.

The rearrangement joins TRBV15 to TRBJ2-3; D not certain. The germline V gene encodes CDR1 LNHNV and CDR2 YYDKDF (reference sequence). Trimming took 4 bases from V and 3 from J, leaving 14 bases between them. The CDR3 is 15 residues long. In nucleotides, the CDR3 is TGTGCCACCAGCACTCTAGTTTCGGAAACAGATACGCAGTATTTT. Encoded protein: CATSTLVSETDTQYF.

The V call is TRBV27, the J call TRBJ1-2; D is possibly TRBD1 (5 bases). Germline assignment: CDR1 MNHEY and CDR2 SMNVEV (reference sequence). Deletions cut 7 bases from V and 4 bases from J, with 25 bases between. This CDR3 region has 17 residues. The CDR3 nucleotides are TGTGCCAGCATGGGGGAGGCCTTCTCCGGACGGGGCTATGGCTACACCTTC. Translated, it gives CASMGEAFSGRGYGYTF.

The chain couples TRBV3-1 (or the pseudogene TRBV3-2) to TRBJ1-3, with D unresolved. Germline V gene lookup returns CDR1 LGHDT and CDR2 YNNKEL (reference sequence). CDR3 size: 13 residues. V was clipped by 3 bases and J by 0 bases, with 3 bases between them. CDR3 in amino acids: CASSHGSGNTIYF. CDR3 sequence (DNA): TGTGCCAGCAGCCACGGCTCTGGAAACACCATATATTTT.

This clone was counted a few times. The rearrangement joins TRBV15 to TRBJ1-4, with TRBD1 matching over 7 bases. After removal of 2 bases from V and 3 bases from J, the junction contained 3 bases not matched to a gene. Germline V gives CDR1 LNHNV, CDR2 YYDKDF (reference sequence). This CDR3 contains 15 residues. The CDR3: CATSRSRGANEKLFF. CDR3 nucleotides: TGTGCCACCAGCAGATCCAGGGGGGCTAATGAAAAACTGTTTTTT.

The chain couples TRBV19 to TRBJ2-2, with 9 positions matching TRBD2. Germline assignment: CDR1 LNHDA and CDR2 SQIVND (reference sequence). The CDR3 runs to 16 residues. Trimming took 6 bases from V and 1 from J; bases not matched to a gene: 6. The CDR3 is CASRRGGDRNTGELFF. The CDR3 DNA follows: TGTGCCAGTAGGCGGGGGGGAGATCGGAACACCGGGGAGCTGTTTTTT.

This chain links TRBV11-3 with TRBJ2-7; D gene uncertain. V dropped 3 bases and J dropped 3 bases, with 6 bases sitting between them. The CDR3 consists of 12 residues. From germline, CDR1 is SGHNT and CDR2 YENEEA. In DNA form, the CDR3 reads TGTGCCAGCAGCTTCAACAGCTACGAGCAGTACTTC. Encoded protein: CASSFNSYEQYF.

In its sample, this clone was seen once. The chain couples TRBV3-1 (or the pseudogene TRBV3-2) to TRBJ1-2, with 7 bases identical to TRBD1. V dropped 4 bases and J dropped 2; count of bases not matched to a gene: 4. CDR3 length equals 14 residues. Per germline, CDR1 LGHDT and CDR2 YNNKEL (reference sequence). The CDR3 here is CASSRGQTNYGYTF. As DNA, the CDR3 is TGTGCCAGCAGCCGGGGACAGACCAACTATGGCTACACCTTC.

The J gene is TRBJ2-3, the V gene TRBV2, with TRBD2 identical over 10 bases. Unmatched junction bases numbered 8, after V lost 8 bases and J lost 3 bases. CDR3 length equals 15 residues. Germline CDR1 and CDR2: SNHLY and FYNNEI. The CDR3 DNA sequence: TGTGCCAGCTCTGCAGCGGGGGGGGGAACAGATACGCAGTATTTT. Its protein is CASSAAGGGTDTQYF.

This clone was detected only once. The chain uses TRBV12-3 or TRBV12-4 and TRBJ1-1; the D is unclear. The CDR3 contains 13 residues. V was shortened by 6 bases and J by 5 bases, with 13 bases between the two germline ends. The chain's CDR3 is CASSSSPGTEAFF. For the CDR3, the DNA is TGTGCCAGCAGCTCATCGCCGGGGACTGAAGCTTTCTTT.

The chain carries TRBV9 and TRBJ2-1; no definite D call. The CDR3 length is 15 residues. The ends were cut back, 2 bases at V and 4 bases at J, with 13 bases in the middle. Germline V gene sequence: CDR1 SGDLS, CDR2 YYNGEE. This CDR3 is CASSVYQTLYNEQFF. In DNA form, the CDR3 reads TGTGCCAGCAGCGTCTATCAGACATTGTACAATGAGCAGTTCTTC.

This chain uses TRBV5-4 with TRBJ1-2, with 8 bases fitting TRBD1. After removal of 3 bases from V and 4 bases from J, the junction contained 8 bases not matched to a gene. This CDR3 spans 15 amino acids. Germline assignment: CDR1 SGHNT and CDR2 YYREEE (reference sequence). The CDR3 loop is CASSSAGQGIYGYTF. The CDR3, as DNA: TGTGCCAGCAGCTCAGCTGGACAGGGAATCTATGGCTACACCTTC.

The gene calls are TRBV19 and TRBJ1-5, with a weak D call TRBD1 (5 bases). This CDR3 spans 17 amino acids. V lost 3 bases and J lost 3, with 18 bases in between. Germline V CDR1 and CDR2: LNHDA, SQIVND (reference sequence). Here the CDR3 DNA reads TGTGCCAGTAGTATGATGGTGCGGGGGGATATCAATCAGCCCCAGCATTTT. Protein product: CASSMMVRGDINQPQHF.

The chain uses TRBV18 and TRBJ1-1; 7 bases map to TRBD1. CDR3 length equals 15 residues. Germline V gene data show CDR1 as KGHSH and CDR2 as LQKENI. The V gene end was trimmed by 2 bases and the J gene end by 3 bases; junction bases not matched to a gene: 6. The CDR3 DNA follows: TGTGCCAGCTCACCATATCAGGGGGAGCACACTGAAGCTTTCTTT. As protein: CASSPYQGEHTEAFF. The full variable domain, with the rest looked up from reference TRBV18 and TRBJ1-1, is NAGVMQNPRHLVRRRGQEARLRCSPMKGHSHVYWYRQLPEEGLKFMVYLQKENIIDESGMPKERFSAEFPKEGPSILRIQQVVRGDSAAYFCASSPYQGEHTEAFFGQGTRLTVV.

This clone was seen a few times. The chain links TRBV7-9 to TRBJ1-4; no clear D. Trimming removed 5 bases at V and 11 bases at J, with 15 bases between. The CDR3 is made up of 13 amino acids. Germline lookup yields CDR1 SEHNR and CDR2 FQNEAQ (reference sequence). The CDR3 here is CASSPAGHEKLFF. In DNA form, the CDR3 reads TGTGCCAGCAGCCCCGCGGGTCACGAGAAACTGTTTTTT.

This chain connects TRBV10-3 to TRBJ2-3; the match to TRBD1 covers 8 bases. Trimming took 9 bases from V and 9 from J; bases not matched to a gene: 11. Germline CDR1 and CDR2: ENHRY and SYGVKD. CDR3 length: 13 residues. The CDR3 sequence is CAINPGQARTQYF. For the CDR3, the DNA is TGTGCCATTAATCCGGGACAGGCAAGGACGCAGTATTTT.

The J gene is TRBJ2-1, the V gene TRBV19; TRBD2 agrees at 9 bases. Trimming removed 0 bases from V and 7 bases from J; junction bases left unmatched: 7. The CDR3 sequence is 16 residues long. Germline loops: CDR1 LNHDA, CDR2 SQIVND (reference sequence). CDR3 loop: CASSIEGGTSRNEQFF. The CDR3 DNA sequence: TGTGCCAGTAGTATAGAGGGGGGGACTAGCAGAAATGAGCAGTTCTTC.

V is TRBV10-3 and J is TRBJ1-5; tentatively, D is TRBD1 (5 bases). CDR3 length equals 16 residues. Germline V lookup: CDR1 ENHRY, CDR2 SYGVKD. V was shortened by 3 bases and J by 1 base, with 13 bases between the two germline ends. The CDR3 nucleotides are TGTGCCATCAGTGACTCGGGCAGGGTCAGCAATCAGCCCCAGCATTTT. This codes for CAISDSGRVSNQPQHF.